This TCR beta chain originates from a study of cytomegalovirus exposure and HLA in healthy donors. Note on this clone: Its antigen is unidentified.

General study results and limits: Most CMV-associated TCR beta chains appeared HLA-restricted in a later analysis. As confirmed in vitro, a few CMV-associated chains were specific for CMV antigens. Accurate predictions that matched the HLA-A and HLA-B alleles of most subjects were reportedly made from TCR beta sequences. Roughly uniform depth of sequencing across donors was assumed in presence/absence analyses.

The PCR used 60 Vbeta and 13 Jbeta primers. Using immunoSEQ multiplex PCR, the repertoire was profiled, and TCRdb retains in-frame clones only, with some absent. The sample consists of 99,000 or so clones, about four fifths of them appearing once. The CDR3 runs to 16 residues. V was shortened by 0 bases and J by 2 bases, with 11 bases between the two germline ends. Germline-derived CDR1 and CDR2 are MNHEY and SVGAGI. The V and J genes are TRBV6-5 and TRBJ1-3; the D gene is possibly TRBD1 (5 bases). The sequenced sample was PBMCs. The sequence was obtained from a man aged 35 to 55 in good health and CMV-seronegative. The DNA for the CDR3 is TGTGCCAGCAGTTACTCGGGAGGAGGGGCTGGAAACACCATATATTTT. Translating gives CASSYSGGGAGNTIYF.